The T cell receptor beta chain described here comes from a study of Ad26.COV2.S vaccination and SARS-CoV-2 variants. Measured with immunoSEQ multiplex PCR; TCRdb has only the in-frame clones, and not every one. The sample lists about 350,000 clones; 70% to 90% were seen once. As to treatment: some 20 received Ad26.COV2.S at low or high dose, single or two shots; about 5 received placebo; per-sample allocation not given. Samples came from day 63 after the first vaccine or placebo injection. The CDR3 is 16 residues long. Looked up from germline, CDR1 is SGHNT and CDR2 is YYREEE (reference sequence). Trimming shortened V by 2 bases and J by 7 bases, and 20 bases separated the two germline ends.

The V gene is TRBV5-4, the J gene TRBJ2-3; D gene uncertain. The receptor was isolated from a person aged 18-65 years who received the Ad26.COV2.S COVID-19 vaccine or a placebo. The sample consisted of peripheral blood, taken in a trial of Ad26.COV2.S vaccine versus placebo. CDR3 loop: CASSFEDALSIHTQYF. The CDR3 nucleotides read TGTGCCAGCAGCTTCGAGGACGCCCTGTCTATCCATACGCAGTATTTT.